This T cell receptor (beta chain) was identified during a study of T cells in localized non-small cell lung cancer. Sequencing was performed with immunoSEQ multiplex PCR; in TCRdb, only in-frame clones are kept and a portion is missing. The sample includes approximately 30,000 clones, roughly 90% of them seen just once. This clone has just a few counts. This CDR3 is built from 16 residues. The V and J ends lost 0 bases and 6 bases, in that order; junction bases with no gene match: 11. Germline assignment: CDR1 SGHRS and CDR2 YFSETQ. The rearrangement uses TRBV5-1 and TRBJ1-1; TRBD1 matches at 7 bases. The specimen comprised peripheral blood mononuclear cells, sampled before any cancer treatment. The clonotype comes from a female donor older than 55 with stage II lung adenocarcinoma. This chain's CDR3 is CASSLAGGGGQAEAFF. The CDR3, as DNA: TGCGCCAGCAGCTTGGCCGGAGGGGGCGGGCAAGCTGAAGCTTTCTTT. Full variable domain (missing parts from reference TRBV5-1 and TRBJ1-1): KAGVTQTPRYLIKTRGQQVTLSCSPISGHRSVSWYQQTPGQGLQFLFEYFSETQRNKGNFPGRFSGRQFSNSRSEMNVSTLELGDSALYLCASSLAGGGGQAEAFFGQGTRLTVV.